This T cell receptor (beta chain) appears in the sequencing data of a study of T cells in Graves' hyperthyroidism and ophthalmopathy. Study conclusions and caveats: Most expanded thyroid clonotypes above 0.001 also appeared in blood.

Diagnosing involved the use of clinical symptoms, serum thyroxine and TRAb, thyroid ultrasound and orbital computed tomography. Points on this clonotype: Its target is unknown.

V was pared by 4 bases and J by 5 bases, with 7 bases of the junction left unmatched. The CDR3 totals 15 residues. Germline CDR1 reads KGHDR; CDR2 reads SFDVKD. Amplified regions were TCR beta CDR3 sequences from RNA transcripts. Using the HTBI primer set, a first-round RT-PCR was run on the TCR CDR3. In TCRdb, the multiplex PCR reads were re-called with MiXCR into one record per CDR3 protein. The table includes over 350,000 distinct CDR3 sequences, about 15% detected once. Sequenced sample: blood. The chain recombines TRBV24-1 with TRBJ1-2; 9 nucleotides align to TRBD1. This TCR was sampled from a young man with Graves' ophthalmopathy. Here the CDR3 DNA reads TGTGCCACCAGTGACCCAGGGACAGGGCAATATGGCTACACCTTC. Its protein product is CATSDPGTGQYGYTF.